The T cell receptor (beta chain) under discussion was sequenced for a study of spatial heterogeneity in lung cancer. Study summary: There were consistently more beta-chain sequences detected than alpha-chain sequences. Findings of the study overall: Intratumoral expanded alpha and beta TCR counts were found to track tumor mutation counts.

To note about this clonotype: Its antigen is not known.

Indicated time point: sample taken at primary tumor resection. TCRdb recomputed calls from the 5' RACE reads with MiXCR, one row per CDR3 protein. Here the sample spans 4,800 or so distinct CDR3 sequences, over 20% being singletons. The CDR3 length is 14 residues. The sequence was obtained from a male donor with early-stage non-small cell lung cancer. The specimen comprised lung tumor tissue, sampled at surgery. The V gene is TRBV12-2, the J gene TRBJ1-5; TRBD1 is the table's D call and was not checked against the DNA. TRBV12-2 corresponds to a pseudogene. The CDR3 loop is CASRPTGMIQPQHF. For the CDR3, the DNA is TGTGCAAGTCGCCCGACAGGGATGATACAGCCCCAGCATTTT.